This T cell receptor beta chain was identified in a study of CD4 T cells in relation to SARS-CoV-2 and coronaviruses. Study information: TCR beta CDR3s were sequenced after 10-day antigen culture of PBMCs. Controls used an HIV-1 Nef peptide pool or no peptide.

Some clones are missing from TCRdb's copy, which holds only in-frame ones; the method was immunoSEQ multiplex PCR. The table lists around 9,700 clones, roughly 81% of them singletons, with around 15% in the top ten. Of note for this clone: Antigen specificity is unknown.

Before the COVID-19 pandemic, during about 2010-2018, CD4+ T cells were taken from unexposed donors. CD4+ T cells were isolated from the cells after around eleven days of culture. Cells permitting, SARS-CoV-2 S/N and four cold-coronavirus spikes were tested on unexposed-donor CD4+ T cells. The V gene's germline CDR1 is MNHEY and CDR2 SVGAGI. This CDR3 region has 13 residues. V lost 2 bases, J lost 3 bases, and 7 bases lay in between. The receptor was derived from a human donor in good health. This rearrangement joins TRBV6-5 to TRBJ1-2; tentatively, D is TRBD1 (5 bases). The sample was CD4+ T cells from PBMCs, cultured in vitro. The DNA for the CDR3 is TGTGCCAGCAGTTACGGCAGGGACTATGGCTACACCTTC. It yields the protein CASSYGRDYGYTF.